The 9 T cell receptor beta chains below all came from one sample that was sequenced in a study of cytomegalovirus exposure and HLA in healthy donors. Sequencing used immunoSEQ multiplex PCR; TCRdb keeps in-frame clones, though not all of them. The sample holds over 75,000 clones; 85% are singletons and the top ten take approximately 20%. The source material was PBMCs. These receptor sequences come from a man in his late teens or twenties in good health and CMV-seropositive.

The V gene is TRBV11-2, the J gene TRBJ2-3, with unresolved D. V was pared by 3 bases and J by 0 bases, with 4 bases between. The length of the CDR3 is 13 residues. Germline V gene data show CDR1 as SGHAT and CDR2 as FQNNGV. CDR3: CASSLESTDTQYF. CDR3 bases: TGTGCCAGCAGCTTGGAGAGCACAGATACGCAGTATTTT.

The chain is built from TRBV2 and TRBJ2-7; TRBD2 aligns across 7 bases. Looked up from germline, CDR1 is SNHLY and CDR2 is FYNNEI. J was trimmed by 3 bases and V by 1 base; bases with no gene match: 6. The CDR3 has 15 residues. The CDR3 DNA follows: TGTGCCAGCAGTGAAGGGGGAGGGCCCGTCTACGAGCAGTACGTC. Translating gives CASSEGGGPVYEQYV.

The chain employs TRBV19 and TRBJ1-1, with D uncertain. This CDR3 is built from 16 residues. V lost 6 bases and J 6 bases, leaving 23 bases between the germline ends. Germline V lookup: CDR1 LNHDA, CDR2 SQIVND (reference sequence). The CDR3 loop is CASRDLREAQEAEAFF. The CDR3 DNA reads TGTGCCAGTAGGGACTTGCGAGAGGCCCAGGAGGCTGAAGCTTTCTTT.

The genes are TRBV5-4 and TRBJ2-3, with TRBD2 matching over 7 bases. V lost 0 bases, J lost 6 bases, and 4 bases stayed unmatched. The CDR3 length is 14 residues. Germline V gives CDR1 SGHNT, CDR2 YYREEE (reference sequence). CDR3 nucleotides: TGTGCCAGCAGCTTGGGCGGGAGTGGGGATACGCAGTATTTT. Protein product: CASSLGGSGDTQYF. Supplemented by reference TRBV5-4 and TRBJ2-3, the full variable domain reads ETGVTQSPTHLIKTRGQQVTLRCSSQSGHNTVSWYQQALGQGPQFIFQYYREEENGRGNFPPRFSGLQFPNYSSELNVNALELDDSALYLCASSLGGSGDTQYFGPGTRLTVL.

The CDR3 loop is CSLKSTGQETQYF. The CDR3 nucleotides read TGCAGCTTAAAATCAACGGGCCAAGAGACCCAGTACTTC. The rearrangement links TRBV29-1 to TRBJ2-5; no firm D call. Germline V lookup: CDR1 SQVTM, CDR2 ANQGSEA. The CDR3 has 13 amino acids. V was cut by 8 bases and J by 1 base, with 14 bases left in between.

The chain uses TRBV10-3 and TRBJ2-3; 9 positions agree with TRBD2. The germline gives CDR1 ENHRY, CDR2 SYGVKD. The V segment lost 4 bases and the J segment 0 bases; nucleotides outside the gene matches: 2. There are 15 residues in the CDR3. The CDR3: CAISVTSGSTDTQYF. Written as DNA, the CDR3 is TGTGCCATCAGTGTAACTAGCGGGAGCACAGATACGCAGTATTTT.

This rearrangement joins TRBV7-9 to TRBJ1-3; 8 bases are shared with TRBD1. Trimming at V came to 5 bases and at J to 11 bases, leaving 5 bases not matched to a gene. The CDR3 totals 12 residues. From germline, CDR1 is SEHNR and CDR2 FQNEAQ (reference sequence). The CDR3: CASSPWTGSIYF. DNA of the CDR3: TGTGCCAGCAGCCCCTGGACAGGGTCCATATATTTT. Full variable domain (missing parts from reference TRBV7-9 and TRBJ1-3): DTGVSQNPRHKITKRGQNVTFRCDPISEHNRLYWYRQTLGQGPEFLTYFQNEAQLEKSRLLSDRFSAERPKGSFSTLEIQRTEQGDSAMYLCASSPWTGSIYFGEGSWLTVV.

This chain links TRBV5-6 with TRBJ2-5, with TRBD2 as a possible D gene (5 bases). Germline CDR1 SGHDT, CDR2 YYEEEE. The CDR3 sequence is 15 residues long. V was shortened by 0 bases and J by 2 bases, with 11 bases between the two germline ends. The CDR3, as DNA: TGTGCCAGCAGCTTGGAGTTCGGGGAGCAAGAGACCCAGTACTTC. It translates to CASSLEFGEQETQYF. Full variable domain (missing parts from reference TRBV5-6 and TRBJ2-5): DAGVTQSPTHLIKTRGQQVTLRCSPKSGHDTVSWYQQALGQGPQFIFQYYEEEERQRGNFPDRFSGHQFPNYSSELNVNALLLGDSALYLCASSLEFGEQETQYFGPGTRLLVL.

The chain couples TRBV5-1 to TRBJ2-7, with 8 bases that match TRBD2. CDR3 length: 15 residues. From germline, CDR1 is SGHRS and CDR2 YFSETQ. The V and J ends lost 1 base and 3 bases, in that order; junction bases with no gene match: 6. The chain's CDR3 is CASSLTAGGGYEQYF. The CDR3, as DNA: TGCGCCAGCAGCTTGACTGCGGGAGGAGGCTACGAGCAGTACTTC. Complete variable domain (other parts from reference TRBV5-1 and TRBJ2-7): KAGVTQTPRYLIKTRGQQVTLSCSPISGHRSVSWYQQTPGQGLQFLFEYFSETQRNKGNFPGRFSGRQFSNSRSEMNVSTLELGDSALYLCASSLTAGGGYEQYFGPGTRLTVT.